This T cell receptor beta chain derives from a study of shared clonotypes between healthy human individuals. Every subset had its genomic DNA shared out evenly among several immunoSEQ plates. In the original workflow: Without quality scores, immunoSEQ junctional reads could not be filtered like full-length reads. Here immunoSEQ multiplex PCR was the method, and the copy in TCRdb shows in-frame clones only, minus some. That table supplies the V and J calls and clone size; D and trimming were determined from the DNA. The sample lists approximately 1,000,000 clones; roughly 80% were seen once. The junction had 9 bases not matched to a gene; V was cut back by 4 bases and J by 4 bases. This CDR3 has 17 residues. Germline assignment: CDR1 LNHDA and CDR2 SQIVND (reference sequence). CD4+ cell separation produced CD45RA+ naive and CD45RA-negative memory subsets.

The sample was memory CD4+ T cells from PBMCs. Described subset: CD45RA-negative fraction. V is TRBV19 and J is TRBJ2-3; 12 nucleotides match TRBD2. The source of this sequence is a man younger than 35 in good health. Some clones in this sample may be carry-over from other donors' samples. The CDR3 reads CASSNPLAGGGPDTQYF. The CDR3 DNA sequence: TGTGCCAGTAGTAACCCACTAGCGGGAGGTGGTCCAGATACGCAGTATTTT.